A single sample is the source of the 5 T cell receptor beta chains below, sequenced in a study of neoadjuvant anti-PD-1 for oral cavity cancer. Method: immunoSEQ multiplex PCR; TCRdb's copy keeps in-frame clones and lacks some. The table shows approximately 74,000 clones, with roughly 80% occurring only once. The specimen comprised PBMCs, sampled before nivolumab (anti-PD-1) treatment. The origin of the receptors is a person between 35 and 79 years old with oral cavity squamous cell carcinoma.

The rearrangement joins TRBV27 to TRBJ2-1, with TRBD2 matching over 7 bases. The J segment lost 7 bases and the V segment lost 10 bases, leaving 4 bases of the junction unmatched. The germline CDR1 and CDR2 sequences are MNHEY and SMNVEV (reference sequence). The length of the CDR3 is 11 residues. Here the CDR3 DNA reads TGTGCCACATTACTAGCGAATGAGCAGTTCTTC. Encoded protein: CATLLANEQFF.

The chain couples TRBV11-1 to TRBJ2-1; 15 bases map to TRBD2. This CDR3 spans 16 amino acids. Germline V CDR1 and CDR2: SGHAT, FQDESV (reference sequence). V gave up 5 bases and J gave up 7 bases; unmatched junction bases: 6. CDR3 bases: TGTGCCAGCAGCGCCGGACTAGCGGGAGGGCTGAATGAGCAGTTCTTC. This encodes CASSAGLAGGLNEQFF.

This clone has just one count. The chain is built from TRBV29-1 and TRBJ2-7; D might be TRBD1 or TRBD2, each matching 6 bases. Germline values: CDR1 SQVTM, CDR2 ANQGSEA. Deletions cut 4 bases from V and 6 bases from J, with 16 bases between. The CDR3 is 13 amino acids. The CDR3: CSVVGDRRVEQYF. The CDR3 bases are TGCAGCGTTGTAGGAGACAGGAGGGTCGAGCAGTACTTC.

The chain links TRBV5-1 to TRBJ2-1, with a tentative D call TRBD2 (5 bases). The germline CDR1 and CDR2 sequences are SGHRS and YFSETQ. CDR3 length: 14 amino acids. Trimming took 0 bases from V and 7 from J, leaving 11 bases between them. The chain's CDR3 is CASSLAEGLNEQFF. The CDR3 nucleotides are TGCGCCAGCAGCTTGGCCGAGGGTTTGAATGAGCAGTTCTTC.

This clone appeared once. The V gene is TRBV5-1, the J gene TRBJ1-5; 9 nucleotides align to TRBD1. This CDR3 has 15 amino acids. Germline V lookup: CDR1 SGHRS, CDR2 YFSETQ. V shed 2 bases, J shed 1 base, and the junction held 1 base outside the gene matches. The CDR3 protein is CASSLQGASNQPQHF. CDR3 DNA sequence: TGCGCCAGCAGCTTACAGGGGGCAAGCAATCAGCCCCAGCATTTT.